Listed here is a single TCR beta chain. The table lists this clone with a few counts. The antigen it recognizes is unknown. Qualities for individual bases were not recorded, and no much larger clone is one base off. The immunoSEQ Assay, a bias-controlled multiplex PCR, was used to amplify TCRbeta CDR3 regions from genomic DNA. The source study handled its data this way. The number of nucleated cells in each sample was estimated from the amplification of reference gene primers within the assay. To quantify the absolute abundance of each unique TCRbeta CDR3 rearrangement, sequence reads were collapsed and filtered. For each sample, productive Simpson clonality was calculated as the square root of Simpson's diversity index across productive rearrangements. In its TCRdb copy, this immuneACCESS table keeps in-frame sequences only and misses some clones. Where compared with another copy, unresolved V genes explain less than half of these, and the others have no known cause. V, J and clone size derive from that table, while D and trimming were established from the DNA sequence. The sample contains hundreds of thousands of clones, around 85% of them found a single time. The top ten hold about 5.7% of the sample.

The CDR3 has 14 amino acids, counting the end cysteine and phenylalanine. Just the 42-base CDR3 DNA is kept, in frame starting at base 1. V is reduced by 6 bases and J by 4 bases, leaving a spacing of 16 bases between them. CDR1 and CDR2, per the germline V gene, are SGHAT and FQNNGV. This sample was taken from a study of blood T cell repertoires in COVID-19 (dated by TCRdb to the early 2020s). Broadly, across the study: Samples from collaborators originated in the United States, Italy and Spain and spanned both the acute and convalescent phases of COVID-19. The material from the prospective study consisted of cDNA or gDNA derived from T cells, B-cell-depleted T cells, or PBMCs. Deeply sampled blood TCRbeta repertoires from subjects exposed to, actively infected with, or recovered from COVID-19 were included in the dataset. The repertoires were released in a freely available public database meant as a resource for research on the immune response to SARS-CoV-2. The samples were drawn from two sources: the first 160 participants of the ongoing ImmuneRACE study, and some 1,300 subjects contributed by 6 global collaborators. The sample metadata nearly always contained a de-identified subject ID, COVID-19 status, age in years and sex. HLA class I and class II types, where available, came from metadata supplied by the sample provider rather than from assay-based typing.

What the work shows at the level of the full study, not this receptor alone: The amount of clinical and demographic metadata varied by source and participant and was provided uncurated.

In the prospective study, participants were roughly 18 to 95 years old, resided in 20 to 30 geographic areas of the United States, and were enrolled through a virtual design. To assign participants to cohorts, the prospective study relied on clinical history that participants themselves reported in a screening survey and a study questionnaire. ImmuneRACE Cohort 3 recovered participants were defined by two consecutive negative NP/OP PCR tests, healthcare professional clearance, or symptom resolution. Each participant in the prospective study had whole blood, serum and a nasopharyngeal or oropharyngeal swab collected by mobile phlebotomists. Over a roughly 2-month period, participants in the prospective study had the option of providing additional blood draws and questionnaires. Before DNA extraction, blood samples from the prospective study were shipped at room temperature or frozen.

This sequence was found in a woman between 40 and 50 years old who had recovered from COVID-19. The specimen was PBMCs or T cells enriched from blood (not recorded which). The chain is assembled from TRBV11-2 and TRBJ2-7; TRBD2 is possibly the D segment (7 matching bases). The nucleotides are TGTGCCAGCAGTCAACGGGGGGCGGGGTACGAGCAGTACTTC. Its product reads: CASSQRGAGYEQYF.